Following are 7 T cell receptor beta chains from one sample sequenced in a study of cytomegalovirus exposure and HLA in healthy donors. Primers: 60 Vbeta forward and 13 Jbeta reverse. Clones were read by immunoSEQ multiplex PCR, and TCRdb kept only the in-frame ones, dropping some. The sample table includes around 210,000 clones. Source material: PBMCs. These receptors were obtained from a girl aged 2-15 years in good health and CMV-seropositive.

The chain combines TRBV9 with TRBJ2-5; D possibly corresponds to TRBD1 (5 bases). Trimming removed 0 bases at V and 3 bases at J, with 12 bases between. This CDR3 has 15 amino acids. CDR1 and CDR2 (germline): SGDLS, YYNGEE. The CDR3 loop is CASSVVAGPKETQYF. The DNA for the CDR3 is TGTGCCAGCAGCGTAGTAGCAGGGCCCAAAGAGACCCAGTACTTC. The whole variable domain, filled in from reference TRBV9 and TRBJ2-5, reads DSGVTQTPKHLITATGQRVTLRCSPRSGDLSVYWYQQSLDQGLQFLIQYYNGEERAKGNILERFSAQQFPDLHSELNLSSLELGDSALYFCASSVVAGPKETQYFGPGTRLLVL.

CDR3 in amino acids: CSVGPGQNQETQYF. DNA for the CDR3: TGCAGCGTCGGACCGGGACAGAATCAAGAGACCCAGTACTTC. The gene calls are TRBV29-1 and TRBJ2-5; 7 bases line up with TRBD1. The V segment lost 6 bases and the J segment 2 bases; nucleotides outside the gene matches: 9. The CDR3 totals 14 residues. Germline CDR1 is SQVTM and CDR2 is ANQGSEA.

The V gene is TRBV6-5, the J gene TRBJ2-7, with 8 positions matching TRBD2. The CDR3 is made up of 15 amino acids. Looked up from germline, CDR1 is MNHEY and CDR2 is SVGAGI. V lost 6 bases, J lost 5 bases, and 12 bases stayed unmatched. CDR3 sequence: CASSQQGLGWDEQYF. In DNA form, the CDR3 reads TGTGCCAGCAGCCAACAGGGACTAGGTTGGGACGAGCAGTACTTC.

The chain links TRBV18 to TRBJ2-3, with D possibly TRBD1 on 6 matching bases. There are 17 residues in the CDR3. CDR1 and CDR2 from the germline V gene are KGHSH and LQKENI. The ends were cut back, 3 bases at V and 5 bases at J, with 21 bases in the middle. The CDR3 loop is CASSPSRSGTTGDTQYF. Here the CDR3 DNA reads TGTGCCAGCTCACCTTCCCGTTCTGGGACAACGGGAGATACGCAGTATTTT.

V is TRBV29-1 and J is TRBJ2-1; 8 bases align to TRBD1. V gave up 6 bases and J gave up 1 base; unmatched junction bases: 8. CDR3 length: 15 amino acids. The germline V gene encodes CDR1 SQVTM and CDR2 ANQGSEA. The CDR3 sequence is CSVRQGYSSYNEQFF. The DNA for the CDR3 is TGCAGCGTCCGACAGGGGTATAGTTCCTACAATGAGCAGTTCTTC.

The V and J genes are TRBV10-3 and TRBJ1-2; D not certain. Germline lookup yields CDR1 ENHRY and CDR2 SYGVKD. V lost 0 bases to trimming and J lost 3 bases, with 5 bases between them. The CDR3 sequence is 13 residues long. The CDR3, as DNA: TGTGCCATCAGTGAGTCATCTGACTATGGCTACACCTTC. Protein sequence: CAISESSDYGYTF.

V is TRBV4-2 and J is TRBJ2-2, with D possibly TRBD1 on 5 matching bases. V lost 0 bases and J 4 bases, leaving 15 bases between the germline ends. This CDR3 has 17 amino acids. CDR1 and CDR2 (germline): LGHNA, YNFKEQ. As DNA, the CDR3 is TGTGCCAGCAGCCAAGAAGTTTCAGGGCTTATCACCGGGGAGCTGTTTTTT. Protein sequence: CASSQEVSGLITGELFF.